Sequencing of this TCR beta chain was carried out in a study of blood T cell repertoires in COVID-19. Study information: The United States, Italy and Spain provided the acute and convalescent COVID-19 samples. The analysed material was cDNA or gDNA that came from T cells, B-cell-depleted T cells, or PBMCs.

Only in-frame clones appear in the TCRdb table, and some are missing; sequencing was by immunoSEQ multiplex PCR. Of 130,000 to 150,000 clones listed, more than 75% are singletons. Trimming took off 1 base at V and 5 bases at J, with 15 bases between the two ends. Germline V gene lookup returns CDR1 SGHRS and CDR2 YFSETQ. This CDR3 region has 15 residues. The chain couples TRBV5-1 to TRBJ2-5; perhaps TRBD2 as D (6 bases). Sequenced sample: peripheral blood. The clonotype comes from a woman between 40 and 50 years old with acute or convalescent COVID-19. This CDR3 reads CASSLKVGGPETQYF. The CDR3 DNA reads TGCGCCAGCAGCTTGAAAGTAGGAGGGCCCGAGACCCAGTACTTC.